This is a list of T cell receptor beta chains from one sample in a study of blood T cell repertoires in COVID-19. Using immunoSEQ multiplex PCR, the repertoire was profiled, and TCRdb retains in-frame clones only, with some absent. The sample holds about 130,000 clones, around three quarters seen once. The sample taken for sequencing was peripheral blood. These receptor sequences come from a human donor in a cohort sampled during active COVID-19. Each CDR3 is given with its conserved first and last residue. A D gene is named only where the DNA matches it firmly. Clone size is not always given. Where it is, it says once, few, many or a class for expanded clones.

clone_size: -; d_call: -; v_call: TRBV29-1; j_call: TRBJ1-2; cdr3_aa: CSVEVLQSIYGYTF; cdr3_nt: TGCAGCGTTGAAGTTCTCCAGTCAATCTATGGCTACACCTTC
clone_size: -; d_call: TRBD2; v_call: TRBV3-1/TRBV3-2; j_call: TRBJ2-1; cdr3_aa: CASSPLTSGEYNEQFF; cdr3_nt: TGTGCCAGCAGCCCCTTAACTAGCGGGGAGTACAATGAGCAGTTCTTC
clone_size: -; d_call: -; v_call: TRBV10-2; j_call: TRBJ2-2; cdr3_aa: CASSESKGSGELFF; cdr3_nt: TGCGCCAGCAGTGAGTCGAAGGGGTCCGGGGAGCTGTTTTTT
clone_size: -; d_call: -; v_call: TRBV12-3/TRBV12-4; j_call: TRBJ2-7; cdr3_aa: CASSLNRHYEQYF; cdr3_nt: TGTGCCAGCAGTTTGAACAGACACTACGAGCAGTACTTC
clone_size: -; d_call: TRBD1; v_call: TRBV4-1; j_call: TRBJ1-5; cdr3_aa: CASSQTRDRGPNQPQHF; cdr3_nt: TGCGCCAGCAGCCAAACCCGGGACAGGGGGCCCAATCAGCCCCAGCATTTT
clone_size: -; d_call: -; v_call: TRBV6-1; j_call: TRBJ2-7; cdr3_aa: CASSEGHDPSEQYF; cdr3_nt: TGTGCCAGCAGTGAAGGGCACGATCCCTCCGAGCAGTACTTC
clone_size: -; d_call: -; v_call: TRBV5-5; j_call: TRBJ1-5; cdr3_aa: CASSRGGNNQPQHF; cdr3_nt: TGTGCCAGCAGCCGGGGAGGGAACAATCAGCCCCAGCATTTT
clone_size: -; d_call: TRBD1; v_call: TRBV11-2; j_call: TRBJ2-1; cdr3_aa: CASSLQGDSYNEQFF; cdr3_nt: TGTGCCAGCAGCTTACAGGGGGATTCCTACAATGAGCAGTTCTTC
clone_size: -; d_call: -; v_call: TRBV7-6; j_call: TRBJ2-5; cdr3_aa: CASSGRPQETQYF; cdr3_nt: TGTGCCAGCAGCGGCAGGCCCCAAGAGACCCAGTACTTC
clone_size: -; d_call: TRBD1; v_call: TRBV25-1; j_call: TRBJ1-2; cdr3_aa: CASRLTGQGYGYTF; cdr3_nt: TGTGCCAGCAGGCTGACGGGACAGGGCTATGGCTACACCTTC
clone_size: few; d_call: TRBD1; v_call: TRBV6-5; j_call: TRBJ2-3; cdr3_aa: CASSGTGTFTDTQYF; cdr3_nt: TGTGCCAGCAGCGGGACAGGAACTTTCACAGATACGCAGTATTTT
clone_size: -; d_call: TRBD1; v_call: TRBV7-8; j_call: TRBJ1-1; cdr3_aa: CASSLDRVGTEAFF; cdr3_nt: TGTGCCAGCAGCTTGGACAGGGTTGGCACTGAAGCTTTCTTT
clone_size: -; d_call: -; v_call: TRBV10-3; j_call: TRBJ1-5; cdr3_aa: CAISAPGNNQPQHF; cdr3_nt: TGTGCCATCAGTGCCCCGGGGAACAATCAGCCCCAGCATTTT
clone_size: -; d_call: -; v_call: TRBV5-1; j_call: TRBJ2-7; cdr3_aa: CASSLQAGISYEQYF; cdr3_nt: TGCGCCAGCAGCTTGCAAGCAGGGATCTCCTACGAGCAGTACTTC
clone_size: -; d_call: TRBD1; v_call: TRBV18; j_call: TRBJ2-7; cdr3_aa: CASSPPGQGMYEQYF; cdr3_nt: TGTGCCAGCTCTCCACCGGGACAGGGTATGTACGAGCAGTACTTC
clone_size: few; d_call: -; v_call: TRBV2; j_call: TRBJ1-1; cdr3_aa: CASSGQGYDEAFF; cdr3_nt: TGTGCCAGCAGTGGGCAGGGGTACGATGAAGCTTTCTTT